This is a list of T cell receptor beta chains from one sample in a study of shared clonotypes between healthy human individuals. Only in-frame clones appear in the TCRdb table, and some are missing; sequencing was by immunoSEQ multiplex PCR. Altogether about 2.3 million clones are present, 80% to 95% being singletons, with the ten largest covering 0.3% to 0.4%. Sequenced input: naive CD4+ T cells from PBMCs. These receptor sequences come from a man younger than 35 in good health. Some clones in this sample may be carry-over from other donors' samples. CDR3s include the opening cysteine and the closing phenylalanine or tryptophan. D genes are given only for firm matches. Some rows mark clone size as missing; the rest say once, few, many or name a class of expanded clone.

TRBV7-7,-,-,TRBJ2-2,TGTGCCAGCAGCTTAGCGCCCCAGGGGAACACCGGGGAGCTGTTTTTT,CASSLAPQGNTGELFF
TRBV5-6,TRBD1,-,TRBJ1-1,TGTGCCAGCAGCCCATGGGACAGGGTGAACACTGAAGCTTTCTTT,CASSPWDRVNTEAFF
TRBV5-4,TRBD2,once,TRBJ2-1,TGTGCCAGCAGCGCCGCTAGCGGGCCCTCCTACAATGAGCAGTTCTTC,CASSAASGPSYNEQFF
TRBV5-1,TRBD1,-,TRBJ1-2,TGCGCCAGCAGCTTGGAGAGGGACAGGGGTAACTATGGCTACACCTTC,CASSLERDRGNYGYTF
TRBV9,-,-,TRBJ2-3,TGTGCCAGCAGCAGGGACACAGATACGCAGTATTTT,CASSRDTDTQYF
TRBV9,TRBD2,-,TRBJ2-7,TGTGCCAGCAGCGTAGCGGGAGGGACTAGCGACGAGCAGTACTTC,CASSVAGGTSDEQYF
TRBV2,-,-,TRBJ2-1,TGTGCCAGCACCGACTCGTCACGGGGTGAGCAGTTCTTC,CASTDSSRGEQFF
TRBV7-2,TRBD2,-,TRBJ2-7,TGTGCCAGCAGCTTAAGGACTAGCGGGAGAGATGGGCAGTACTTC,CASSLRTSGRDGQYF
TRBV11-1,TRBD1,-,TRBJ2-2,TGTGCCAGCAGCTACGGGACAGGGCCGAACACCGGGGAGCTGTTTTTT,CASSYGTGPNTGELFF
TRBV9,-,-,TRBJ1-1,TGTGCCAGCAGCGTACGGTTGAACACTGAAGCTTTCTTT,CASSVRLNTEAFF
TRBV5-1,-,-,TRBJ2-6,TGCGCCAGCAGCCCCAGTTCGGCTGAGCTGATGGCTTTC,CASSPSSAELMAF
TRBV7-8,TRBD2,-,TRBJ2-2,TGTGCCAGCAGCTTACGCTCTGCGCTAGCGGGAGACGGCACCGGGGAGCTGTTTTTT,CASSLRSALAGDGTGELFF
TRBV5-4,TRBD2,-,TRBJ2-1,TGTGCCAGCAGCCTACTAGCGGGAGGCTCCTACAATGAGCAGTTCTTC,CASSLLAGGSYNEQFF
TRBV5-1,TRBD1,-,TRBJ2-3,TGCGCCAGCAGCGCGGACAGGGGAACAGATACGCAGTATTTT,CASSADRGTDTQYF
TRBV7-9,-,-,TRBJ1-1,TGTGCCAGCAGCACACGAACAGGGCAGAACACTGAAGCTTTCTTT,CASSTRTGQNTEAFF
TRBV30,-,-,TRBJ1-2,TGTGCCTGGAGTGTCCCGCCAGGGATCAATGTCGGCTACACCTTC,CAWSVPPGINVGYTF
TRBV9,-,-,TRBJ2-7,TGTGCCAGCAGCGTCGGACTCGCCAGCTCCTACGAGCAGTACTTC,CASSVGLASSYEQYF
TRBV5-4,-,-,TRBJ2-7,TGTGCCAGCAGCTTGGTTCAGGGCAAGAACTACGAGCAGTACTTC,CASSLVQGKNYEQYF
TRBV7-2,TRBD1,-,TRBJ2-1,TGTGCCAGCAGCTTAGTGGGACAGGCCTACAATGAGCAGTTCTTC,CASSLVGQAYNEQFF
TRBV28,-,-,TRBJ2-7,TGTGCCAGCAGTTTCCAAACCCATGACTCCTACGAGCAGTACTTC,CASSFQTHDSYEQYF
TRBV6-5,-,-,TRBJ1-1,TGTGCCAGCAGTTCGGGACGGCTGAACACTGAAGCTTTCTTT,CASSSGRLNTEAFF
TRBV29-1,-,-,TRBJ2-3,TGCAGCTCCTTTCGGCAGGGGTACACAGATACGCAGTATTTT,CSSFRQGYTDTQYF
TRBV18,-,-,TRBJ2-3,TGTGCCAGCTCACCAAGAACGTTTCCTAGCACAGATACGCAGTATTTT,CASSPRTFPSTDTQYF
TRBV28,-,-,TRBJ2-7,TGTGCCAGCAACTTATCGGGAAACGAGCAGTACTTC,CASNLSGNEQYF
TRBV15,-,-,TRBJ1-5,TGTGCCACCAGCAGAGATCGATCAACTCGAGAGCCCCAGCATTTT,CATSRDRSTREPQHF
TRBV14,-,-,TRBJ2-7,TGTGCCAGCAGCCCTCCGTCCCCACTTAACGAGCAGTACTTC,CASSPPSPLNEQYF
TRBV28,-,few,TRBJ1-5,TGTGCCAGCAGGATCTCAGGGGCGACTAGCAATCAGCCCCAGCATTTT,CASRISGATSNQPQHF
TRBV27,-,-,TRBJ1-2,TGTGCCAGCAGGGGAACAGGCGCCTATGGCTACACCTTC,CASRGTGAYGYTF
TRBV7-3,-,-,TRBJ1-1,TGTGCCAGCAGCGGCAAACGGGGAGCTGAAGCTTTCTTT,CASSGKRGAEAFF
TRBV5-1,TRBD1,-,TRBJ1-5,TGCGCCAGCAGCCCAGGGGGGGAACAGCCCCAGCATTTT,CASSPGGEQPQHF
TRBV11-3,-,-,TRBJ2-7,TGTGCCAGCAGCTTAGGTGGGACCTTTGGCGAGGAGCAGTACTTC,CASSLGGTFGEEQYF
TRBV9,TRBD2,-,TRBJ2-7,TGTGCCAGCAGCGCGGGACTAGCGGGAGGATCCGAGCAGTACTTC,CASSAGLAGGSEQYF
TRBV6-6,TRBD1,-,TRBJ2-7,TGTGCCAGCAGCCGGGACAGGGGAAGCTACGAGCAGTACTTC,CASSRDRGSYEQYF
TRBV29-1,-,-,TRBJ1-2,TGCAGCGGGGGGGATAACTATGGCTACACCTTC,CSGGDNYGYTF
TRBV7-3,TRBD2,few,TRBJ2-1,TGTGCCAGCAGCGTAACTAGCGGGTTCTACAATGAGCAGTTCTTC,CASSVTSGFYNEQFF
TRBV5-1,-,-,TRBJ2-7,TGCGCCAGCAGCTCAGGCGGCTACGAGCAGTACTTC,CASSSGGYEQYF
TRBV6-4,-,-,TRBJ2-2,TGTGCCAGCAGTGAATCGGGGCCCGGGGAGCTGTTTTTT,CASSESGPGELFF
TRBV5-1,-,-,TRBJ2-5,TGCGCCAGCAGCTCCGGAGGGACGCCCCAAGAGACCCAGTACTTC,CASSSGGTPQETQYF
TRBV5-5,TRBD1,-,TRBJ2-5,TGTGCCAGCAGCTTGCCAGGGGGCAAAGAGACCCAGTACTTC,CASSLPGGKETQYF
TRBV9,-,-,TRBJ1-2,TGTGCCAGCAGCACTCCTCCTAGTAGCTATGGCTACACCTTC,CASSTPPSSYGYTF
TRBV7-9,-,-,TRBJ2-1,TGTGCCAGCAGCTATGGAACAGGGAATGAGCAGTTCTTC,CASSYGTGNEQFF
TRBV29-1,-,few,TRBJ1-1,TGCAGCGGGGCTACAGCTAACACTGAAGCTTTCTTT,CSGATANTEAFF
TRBV29-1,-,-,TRBJ1-1,TGCAGCGTTGAAGGCCTACGACAGGTAAACACTGAAGCTTTCTTT,CSVEGLRQVNTEAFF
TRBV7-8,TRBD1,-,TRBJ1-5,TGTGCCAGCAGCAATCCGGGGACAGGTAATCAGCCCCAGCATTTT,CASSNPGTGNQPQHF
TRBV5-1,-,-,TRBJ1-1,TGCGCCAGCAGCTTGCGGGCTAACACTGAAGCTTTCTTT,CASSLRANTEAFF
TRBV7-3,-,-,TRBJ1-1,TGTGCCAGCAGCGCCGACAGGAACACTGAAGCTTTCTTT,CASSADRNTEAFF
TRBV29-1,-,-,TRBJ2-1,TGCAGCGTTGGACGTGGGAGGAACTCCTACAATGAGCAGTTCTTC,CSVGRGRNSYNEQFF
TRBV6-5,-,-,TRBJ2-2,TGTGCCAGCAGTACACGGTCACTCGGGGAGCTGTTTTTT,CASSTRSLGELFF